Listed here is a single T cell receptor beta chain. The data derive from a study of cytomegalovirus exposure and HLA in healthy donors. V dropped 1 base and J dropped 7 bases, with 8 bases sitting between them. The germline gives CDR1 SGHVS, CDR2 FQNEAQ. The CDR3 sequence is 14 residues long. Method: immunoSEQ multiplex PCR; TCRdb's copy keeps in-frame clones and lacks some. The table has 110,000 or so clones, approximately 87% seen once. The receptor comes from a woman aged 25 to 39 in good health and CMV-seronegative. The specimen was PBMCs. The chain couples TRBV7-8 to TRBJ1-6, with D unresolved. As DNA, the CDR3 is TGTGCCAGCAGCTTAGGACATGACAATTCACCCCTCCACTTT. It specifies CASSLGHDNSPLHF. The variable domain in full, with the rest retrieved from reference TRBV7-8 and TRBJ1-6, is GAGVSQSPRYKVAKRGQDVALRCDPISGHVSLFWYQQALGQGPEFLTYFQNEAQLDKSGLPSDRFFAERPEGSVSTLKIQRTQQEDSAVYLCASSLGHDNSPLHFGNGTRLTVT.